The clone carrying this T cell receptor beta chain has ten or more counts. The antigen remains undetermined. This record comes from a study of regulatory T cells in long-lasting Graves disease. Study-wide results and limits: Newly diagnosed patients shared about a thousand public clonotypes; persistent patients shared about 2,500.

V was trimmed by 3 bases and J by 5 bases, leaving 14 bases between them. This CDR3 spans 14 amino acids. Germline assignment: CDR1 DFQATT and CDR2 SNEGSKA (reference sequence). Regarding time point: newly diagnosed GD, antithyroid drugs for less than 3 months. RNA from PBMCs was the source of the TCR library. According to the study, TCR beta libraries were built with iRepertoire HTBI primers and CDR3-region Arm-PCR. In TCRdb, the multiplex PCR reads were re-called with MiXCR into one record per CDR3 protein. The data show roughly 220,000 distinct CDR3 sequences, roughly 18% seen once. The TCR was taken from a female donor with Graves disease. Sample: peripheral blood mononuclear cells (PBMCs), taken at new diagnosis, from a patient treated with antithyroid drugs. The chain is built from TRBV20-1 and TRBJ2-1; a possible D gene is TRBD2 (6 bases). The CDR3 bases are TGCAGTGCTAGTAGGGCGGGGCCTAACAATGAGCAGTTCTTC. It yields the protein CSASRAGPNNEQFF.